The clone carrying this TCR beta chain has more than one count but fewer than ten. Antigen: not known. TCRdb fed the 5' RACE reads into MiXCR, producing one record per CDR3 protein. The sample lists 520,000 or so distinct CDR3 sequences, approximately 22% seen once, with about 0.91% in the top ten. This sample was taken from a study of identical twins. V shed 5 bases and J shed 9 bases, with 4 bases lying between them. This CDR3 spans 9 amino acids. Germline values: CDR1 MDHEN, CDR2 SYDVKM. Study outcomes and limitations: Reduced insertions were recorded for abundant cord blood beta clonotypes, with no such pattern in memory repertoires.

These data also featured in a second study, about T cells expressing NK-cell markers.

The receptor was derived from a woman under 30 in good health. What was sequenced was CD4+ T cells sorted from blood. V is TRBV28 and J is TRBJ2-5; the D is unclear. In DNA form, the CDR3 reads TGTGCCAGCAGTCCCCCCCAGTACTTC. This gives the protein CASSPPQYF.